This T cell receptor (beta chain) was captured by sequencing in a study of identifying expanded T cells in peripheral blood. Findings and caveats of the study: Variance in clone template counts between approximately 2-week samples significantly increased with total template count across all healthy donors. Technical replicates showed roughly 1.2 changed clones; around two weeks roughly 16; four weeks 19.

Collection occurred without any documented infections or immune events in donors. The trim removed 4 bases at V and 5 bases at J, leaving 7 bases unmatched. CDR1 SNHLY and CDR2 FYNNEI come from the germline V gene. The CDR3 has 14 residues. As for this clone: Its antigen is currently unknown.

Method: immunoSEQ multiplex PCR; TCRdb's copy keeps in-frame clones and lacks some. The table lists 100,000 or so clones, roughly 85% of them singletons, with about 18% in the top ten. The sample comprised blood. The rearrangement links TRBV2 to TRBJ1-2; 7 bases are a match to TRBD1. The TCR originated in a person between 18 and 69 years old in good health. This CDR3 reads CASSASGQAYGYTF. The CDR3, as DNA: TGTGCCAGCAGTGCCTCTGGACAGGCATATGGCTACACCTTC. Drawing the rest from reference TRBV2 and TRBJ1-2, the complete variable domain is EPEVTQTPSHQVTQMGQEVILRCVPISNHLYFYWYRQILGQKVEFLVSFYNNEISEKSEIFDDQFSVERPDGSNFTLKIRSTKLEDSAMYFCASSASGQAYGYTFGSGTRLTVV.